A selection of T cell receptor beta chains follows, all from one sample in a study of cytomegalovirus exposure and HLA in healthy donors. Profiling relied on immunoSEQ multiplex PCR, and the TCRdb table lists in-frame clones only, not all of them. The sample has approximately 170,000 clones, approximately 80% seen once; the top ten hold around 7%. Input material: PBMCs. Receptor source: a male donor in good health and CMV-seropositive. The conserved cysteine and the conserved F or W are not part of the CDR3 here. The order of the fields is CDR3 length, J gene, D gene, clone size, V gene, CDR3 protein. The D gene is left open where the match is weak. Clone size is stated in some rows and not others, as once, few, many or a class when expanded.

13 | TRBJ1-3 | NA | NA | TRBV18 | ASSPPGQFGNTIY
13 | TRBJ1-1 | TRBD1 | NA | TRBV7-9 | ASSPWTGGDTEAF
12 | TRBJ2-5 | NA | NA | TRBV2 | ASSLGQFQETQY
12 | TRBJ1-2 | NA | NA | TRBV15 | ATRGASVGYGYT
11 | TRBJ2-7 | NA | NA | TRBV7-6 | ASSFQGPGEQY
11 | TRBJ2-7 | NA | NA | TRBV2 | ASSEAVRDEQY
15 | TRBJ2-3 | NA | NA | TRBV30 | AWSVNEWGESTDTQY
13 | TRBJ1-2 | NA | NA | TRBV5-8 | ASSLRGDFGYGYT
12 | TRBJ1-2 | TRBD1 | NA | TRBV10-3 | AISEAGGSYGYT
12 | TRBJ2-3 | TRBD2 | NA | TRBV2 | ASKLAGGPDTQY
14 | TRBJ2-5 | NA | NA | TRBV2 | ASSEALRQPQETQY
16 | TRBJ2-2 | TRBD1 | NA | TRBV2 | ASSWGAGGPQLPGELF
11 | TRBJ1-1 | TRBD1 | NA | TRBV18 | ASSPGQFIEAF
14 | TRBJ1-2 | TRBD1 | NA | TRBV4-1 | ASSRGQGSLDYGYT
11 | TRBJ1-1 | NA | NA | TRBV6-5 | ASSQLTNTEAF
12 | TRBJ1-1 | NA | NA | TRBV13 | ASSLGGGNTEAF
13 | TRBJ2-7 | TRBD1 | NA | TRBV9 | ASSVGTGGNHEQY
13 | TRBJ1-3 | TRBD1 | NA | TRBV5-1 | ASSLDRGAGNTIY
12 | TRBJ2-5 | NA | NA | TRBV2 | ASSPPREQETQY
14 | TRBJ2-2 | TRBD2 | NA | TRBV4-2 | ASSSGNSGVTGELF
12 | TRBJ2-5 | TRBD1 | NA | TRBV7-3 | ASSVRQGGETQY
11 | TRBJ1-5 | NA | NA | TRBV7-2 | ASSLGLSQPQH
13 | TRBJ1-2 | NA | few | TRBV6-5 | ASSYSMGQLDGYT
13 | TRBJ1-2 | TRBD1 | NA | TRBV28 | ASTPQKQGVVGYT
13 | TRBJ1-2 | TRBD1 | few | TRBV5-6 | ASSHPTGSNYGYT
10 | TRBJ1-1 | NA | NA | TRBV2 | ASSEQGTEAF
13 | NA | NA | NA | TRBV9 | ASSVSGGNPYEQY
12 | TRBJ2-3 | NA | NA | TRBV5-1 | ASSLDRAGDTQY